The present entry profiles one T cell receptor (beta chain) with its context. TCRdb's table, derived via immunoSEQ multiplex PCR, lists solely in-frame clones and lacks some. The data show about 43,000 clones, approximately 80% seen once. The data were taken from a study of blood T cell repertoires in COVID-19. On the study more broadly: Samples taken during acute and convalescent COVID-19 were collected in the United States, Italy and Spain.

The V and J ends lost 5 bases and 2 bases respectively, with 10 bases between them. The CDR3 totals 14 residues. Germline loops: CDR1 MNHEY, CDR2 SVGAGI. The chain recombines TRBV6-5 with TRBJ1-5; the D is unclear. The sequenced material came from peripheral blood. The source of this sequence is a woman aged 60-75 years with acute or convalescent COVID-19. The CDR3 nucleotides read TGTGCCAGCAGTCTTACTGGAGGCAATCAGCCCCAGCATTTT. Translated: CASSLTGGNQPQHF.